These 9 T cell receptor beta chains were all obtained from the same sample, sequenced in a study of T cell changes during pregnancy in multiple sclerosis. The table came from immunoSEQ multiplex PCR; TCRdb's copy has only in-frame clones and leaves some out. The data show tens of thousands of clones, roughly 91% seen once. Material: CD4+ T cells from peripheral blood mononuclear cells, obtained in the second trimester of pregnancy. The receptors shown here come from a female donor with multiple sclerosis, enrolled in a pregnancy study.

CDR3 in DNA: TGTGCCAGCAGTTACGTTCAGGGAAGGACTGAAGCTTTCTTT. It translates to CASSYVQGRTEAFF. V usage is TRBV6-6 and J usage is TRBJ1-1; weak D call: TRBD1 (5 bases). V dropped 2 bases and J dropped 5 bases, with 12 bases sitting between them. This CDR3 has 14 amino acids. Germline-derived CDR1 and CDR2 are MNHNY and SVGAGI (reference sequence).

This rearrangement joins TRBV7-8 to TRBJ2-1; TRBD2 matches at 8 bases. The CDR3 extends over 17 amino acids. The V gene end was trimmed by 4 bases and the J gene end by 0 bases; junction bases not matched to a gene: 8. Germline V gene sequence: CDR1 SGHVS, CDR2 FQNEAQ. The DNA of the CDR3 is TGTGCCAGCAGCTCCCGATCTAGCGGGCCCTCCTACAATGAGCAGTTCTTC. This encodes CASSSRSSGPSYNEQFF.

This chain uses TRBV6-1 with TRBJ2-3, with D perhaps matching TRBD1 (6 bases). Germline V gene data show CDR1 as MNHNS and CDR2 as SASEGT. The CDR3 spans 13 residues. Trimming stripped 5 bases from V and 3 bases from J, with 9 bases between. The CDR3: CASSTDRTDTQYF. The CDR3 DNA sequence: TGTGCCAGCAGTACCGACAGGACAGATACGCAGTATTTT.

The chain links TRBV5-1 to TRBJ2-7, with TRBD2 identical over 7 bases. Germline V CDR1 and CDR2: SGHRS, YFSETQ. The CDR3 spans 14 residues. V gave up 2 bases and J gave up 3 bases; unmatched junction bases: 5. CDR3 loop: CASSLAGYNYEQYF. The CDR3 DNA sequence: TGCGCCAGCAGCTTAGCGGGATACAACTACGAGCAGTACTTC.

The chain is built from TRBV11-2 and TRBJ2-4; TRBD1 matches 7 bases. This CDR3 region has 16 residues. Losses at the gene ends were 5 bases for V and 1 base for J; bases not matched to a gene: 8. The V gene's germline CDR1 is SGHAT and CDR2 FQNNGV. The CDR3 region is CASSTYRGPAKNIQYF. The CDR3 bases are TGTGCCAGCAGCACCTACAGGGGCCCGGCCAAAAACATTCAGTACTTC.

This chain uses TRBV18 with TRBJ2-7; TRBD2 might be the D (6 bases). The V end was cut by 6 bases, the J end by 0 bases, with 18 bases between. From germline, CDR1 is KGHSH and CDR2 LQKENI. This CDR3 region has 16 residues. Here the CDR3 DNA reads TGTGCCAGCTCCCCTCGAAGGGGAGGACTCTCCTACGAGCAGTACTTC. Its protein is CASSPRRGGLSYEQYF.

As DNA, the CDR3 is TGTGCCAGCAGTGCTATCTCTGGAAACACCATATATTTT. It specifies CASSAISGNTIYF. V is TRBV6-1 and J is TRBJ1-3; D not certain. This CDR3 spans 13 amino acids. The ends were cut back, 4 bases at V and 0 bases at J, with 4 bases in the middle. CDR1 and CDR2 (germline): MNHNS, SASEGT.

The J gene is TRBJ2-1, the V gene TRBV6-1; weak D call: TRBD2 (6 bases). This CDR3 has 15 amino acids. CDR1 MNHNS and CDR2 SASEGT come from the germline V gene. Trimming removed 0 bases from V and 4 bases from J, with 10 bases in between. The CDR3 region is CASSEAGGRYNEQFF. The CDR3 region has the DNA TGTGCCAGCAGTGAAGCGGGAGGTCGGTACAATGAGCAGTTCTTC.

The genes are TRBV5-1 and TRBJ1-1, with TRBD1 matching over 8 bases. Germline lookup yields CDR1 SGHRS and CDR2 YFSETQ. This CDR3 has 12 amino acids. The V and J ends lost 2 bases and 7 bases, in that order; junction bases with no gene match: 1. The DNA for the CDR3 is TGCGCCAGCAGCTTAGGACAGGGTGAAGCTTTCTTT. Amino acids: CASSLGQGEAFF.